Listed below are T cell receptor beta chains from one sample, sequenced in a study of T cell responses to AZD1222 COVID-19 vaccine. Here immunoSEQ multiplex PCR was the method, and the copy in TCRdb shows in-frame clones only, minus some. The sample table sets out about 140,000 clones. Sequenced: peripheral blood. The receptors stem from an adult in good health. CDR3s include the opening cysteine and the closing phenylalanine or tryptophan. A D gene is named only where the DNA matches it firmly.

j_gene	v_gene	d_gene	CDR3nt	CDR3aa
TRBJ1-3	TRBV28	TRBD1	TGTGCCAGCAGGGGACAGGGAATAGGAAACACCATATATTTT	CASRGQGIGNTIYF
TRBJ1-1	TRBV5-4	.	TGTGCCAGCAGCCCAGGACAGTACATGAACACTGAAGCTTTCTTT	CASSPGQYMNTEAFF
TRBJ1-6	TRBV7-2	.	TGTGCCAGCAGCGCCCGAGTGGTCTCCCCGTCACCCCTCCACTTT	CASSARVVSPSPLHF
TRBJ1-5	TRBV15	.	TGTGCCACCAGCAGAGAGGCAGATCAGCCCCAGCATTTT	CATSREADQPQHF
TRBJ1-2	TRBV5-1	.	TGCGCCAGCAGCTCCCAGGAGGGGAACTATGGCTACACCTTC	CASSSQEGNYGYTF
TRBJ1-5	TRBV19	.	TGTGCCAGTATGGGTAGGCAAGGGCGAGGTGACAATCAGCCCCAGCATTTT	CASMGRQGRGDNQPQHF
TRBJ1-5	TRBV28	.	TGTGCCGTGGGGGCCAGCAATCAGCCCCAGCATTTT	CAVGASNQPQHF
TRBJ2-1	TRBV7-3	.	TGTGCCAGCAGCTTAACTGGGGCGCCCCGGGACAATGAGCAGTTCTTC	CASSLTGAPRDNEQFF
TRBJ1-2	TRBV2	.	TGTGCCAGTCAAGTTTCTCGAGACCCCACCCTGGGCTACACCTTC	CASQVSRDPTLGYTF
TRBJ1-6	TRBV19	TRBD1	TGTGCCAGTAGTTTTGGACAGGGTGGTTCACCCCTCCACTTT	CASSFGQGGSPLHF
TRBJ1-1	TRBV19	.	TGTGCCAGTATCTCCGGGACCGCAGGGAGCACTGAAGCTTTCTTT	CASISGTAGSTEAFF
TRBJ2-3	TRBV4-3	.	TGCGCCAGCAGCCAAGATATAGGCAGCTCGTCTAGCACAGATACGCAGTATTTT	CASSQDIGSSSSTDTQYF
TRBJ1-4	TRBV29-1	.	TGCAGCGTCGGGATCGGGGGGACGGGGGAAAAACTGTTTTTT	CSVGIGGTGEKLFF
TRBJ1-3	TRBV6-2/TRBV6-3	.	TGTGCCAGCAGTTTCGACAGTCGACTTTCCACCATATATTTT	CASSFDSRLSTIYF
TRBJ1-4	TRBV20-1	.	TGCAGTGCTAGTCAGACGAATGAAAAACTGTTTTTT	CSASQTNEKLFF
TRBJ2-3	TRBV5-1	.	TGCGCCAGCAGCCCCTACCTCGGGGCGGATACGCAGTATTTT	CASSPYLGADTQYF
TRBJ2-7	TRBV6-5	.	TGTGCCAGCAGTTATTCACAGGGGAGGGGGTCCTACGAGCAGTACTTC	CASSYSQGRGSYEQYF
TRBJ1-1	TRBV30	TRBD1	TGTGCCTGGAGGAAGACAGGGAGCACTGAAGCTTTCTTT	CAWRKTGSTEAFF
TRBJ1-3	TRBV19	.	TGTGCCAGTAATTTTGGAGGGGTAGCCTCTGGAAACACCATATATTTT	CASNFGGVASGNTIYF
TRBJ1-5	TRBV27	.	TGTGCCAGCAGTTCGGGGCTGGGGGCAGCGTTCAATCAGCCCCAGCATTTT	CASSSGLGAAFNQPQHF
TRBJ1-2	TRBV6-5	.	TGTGCCCTCTGGGGGGGGCGGAATGGCTACACCTTC	CALWGGRNGYTF
TRBJ1-1	TRBV15	.	TGTGCCACCAGCAGAGATCGGGGGACAATGAACACTGAAGCTTTCTTT	CATSRDRGTMNTEAFF
TRBJ1-6	TRBV5-1	TRBD1	TGCGCCAGCAGCTCTGACAGGGGGAATTCACCCCTCCACTTT	CASSSDRGNSPLHF
TRBJ1-2	TRBV28	.	TGTGCCTCCGAGGAGTCTAATGGCTACACCTTC	CASEESNGYTF
TRBJ1-1	TRBV15	TRBD1	TGTGCCACCAGCGCGGACAGGGCGTACACTGAAGCTTTCTTT	CATSADRAYTEAFF
TRBJ1-6	TRBV30	.	TGTGCCTGGAGTGTCGAGGGGTATAATTCACCCCTCCACTTT	CAWSVEGYNSPLHF
TRBJ1-1	TRBV28	.	TGTGCCAGCAGTTTATGGATCGATGACGGCCTGAACACTGAAGCTTTCTTT	CASSLWIDDGLNTEAFF
TRBJ2-5	TRBV10-1	.	TGCGCCAGCAGTGAGTCCGGCATAATCCAAGAGACCCAGTACTTC	CASSESGIIQETQYF
TRBJ2-1	TRBV12-5	.	TGTGCTAGTGGTCCGACTCTTGGCGTGGTCTACAATGAGCAGTTCTTC	CASGPTLGVVYNEQFF
TRBJ1-6	TRBV2	.	TGTGCCAGCAGGAAAGACAGAGTGCTCGATTCACCCCTCCACTTT	CASRKDRVLDSPLHF
TRBJ2-3	TRBV2	.	TGTGCCAGCAGTGAACCAGATACGCAGTATTTT	CASSEPDTQYF
TRBJ2-1	TRBV18	.	TGTGCCAGCTTGCCGCAGGGGGCGGGGGAATCCGGTGAGCAGTTCTTC	CASLPQGAGESGEQFF
TRBJ1-1	TRBV6-2/TRBV6-3	TRBD1	TGTGCCAGCAGCTCAACCGGGACAGGGAACACTGAAGCTTTCTTT	CASSSTGTGNTEAFF
TRBJ2-1	TRBV6-4	TRBD2	TGTGCCAGCAGTGCCCGGGGGGGCCCGTACAATGAGCAGTTCTTC	CASSARGGPYNEQFF
TRBJ1-2	TRBV7-2	TRBD1	TGTGCCAGCAGCTTAGGCCCAGGGGGCGGTGGCTACACCTTC	CASSLGPGGGGYTF
TRBJ1-2	TRBV9	TRBD1	TGTGCCAGCAGCGTAGTCCCGGCAGGGGGCGCCTTGAACTATGGCTACACCTTC	CASSVVPAGGALNYGYTF
TRBJ2-7	TRBV27	TRBD1	TGTGCCAGCAGTTTCGCCGGGACAGGAAACTACGAGCAGTACTTC	CASSFAGTGNYEQYF
TRBJ2-1	TRBV28	TRBD2	TGTGCCAGCAGCACGACTAGCGGGGGCTCTCTGAAGTACAATGAGCAGTTCTTC	CASSTTSGGSLKYNEQFF
TRBJ2-7	TRBV6-4	.	TGTGCCAGCAGCGCCTTATGGTTCCTGTACGAGCAGTACTTC	CASSALWFLYEQYF
TRBJ2-5	TRBV11-2	TRBD2	TGTGCCAGTGGGGGGGCGACTAGCGGGTACCAAGAGACCCAGTACTTC	CASGGATSGYQETQYF
TRBJ1-4	TRBV9	.	TGTGCCAGCAGCGTCTTGGAAGGGGGAGATGAAAAACTGTTTTTT	CASSVLEGGDEKLFF
TRBJ1-5	TRBV19	TRBD1	TGTGCCAGTTCCGAGGACAGGGGCCACAATCAGCCCCAGCATTTT	CASSEDRGHNQPQHF
TRBJ1-1	TRBV7-2	.	TGTGCCAGCAGCTCCCTAGGCGGCCCCCCGGCGAGGAACACTGAAGCTTTCTTT	CASSSLGGPPARNTEAFF
TRBJ1-2	TRBV6-5	TRBD1	TGTGCCAGCAGTAGAACAGGGGGACCCTATGGCTACACCTTC	CASSRTGGPYGYTF